This T cell receptor beta chain was identified during a study of blood T cell repertoires in COVID-19. TCRdb's copy holds only in-frame clones and misses some; the assay was immunoSEQ multiplex PCR. The repertoire includes roughly 340,000 clones, around 91% of them detected once, and roughly 3.4% sits in the top ten. J gave up 4 bases and V 6 bases, and 5 bases lay outside the gene matches. The CDR3 is 14 residues long. CDR1 and CDR2 (germline): MNHEY, SMNVEV (reference sequence). The TCR originated in a woman in her late teens or twenties who had recovered from COVID-19. This chain joins TRBV27 and TRBJ2-5; 10 nucleotides agree with TRBD1. Sequenced sample: peripheral blood. In nucleotides, the CDR3 is TGTGCCAGCAGGGACAGGGGGTATTCAGAGACCCAGTACTTC. It translates to CASRDRGYSETQYF.